This record concerns one T cell receptor (beta chain) sequence. The sample belongs to a study of OX40 agonist ivuxolimab in advanced cancers. Study-wide background: Treatment of patients was with ivuxolimab, an agonistic anti-OX40 (CD134) antibody.

Sequencing was performed with immunoSEQ multiplex PCR; in TCRdb, only in-frame clones are kept and a portion is missing. The sample holds just over 90,000 clones; more than 90% are singletons and the top ten take 3.4%. Trimming pared 7 bases from V and 4 bases from J, leaving 11 bases between. Germline values: CDR1 SGHAT, CDR2 FQNNGV. The CDR3 is 14 amino acids. The V and J genes are TRBV11-2 and TRBJ2-6; possibly TRBD1 for D (6 bases). The receptor was derived from an adult with an advanced solid tumor such as melanoma, head and neck, liver or kidney cancer. The input for sequencing was CD4+ or CD8+ T cells sorted from blood, taken in a trial of the OX40 agonist ivuxolimab. The DNA of the CDR3 is TGTGCCAGCACCCAGGGGTCGGGGGCCAACGTCCTGACTTTC. As protein: CASTQGSGANVLTF.